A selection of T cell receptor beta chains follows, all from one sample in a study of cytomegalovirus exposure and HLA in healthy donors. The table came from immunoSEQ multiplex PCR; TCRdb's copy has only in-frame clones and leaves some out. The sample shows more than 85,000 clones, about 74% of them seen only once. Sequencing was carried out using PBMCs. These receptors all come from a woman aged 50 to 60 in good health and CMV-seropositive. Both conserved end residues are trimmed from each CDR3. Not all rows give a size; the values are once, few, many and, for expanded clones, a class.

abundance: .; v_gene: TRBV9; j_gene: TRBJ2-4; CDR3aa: ASSADSSLLDIQY
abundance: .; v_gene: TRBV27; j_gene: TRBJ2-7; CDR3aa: ASRETGSFRLYEQY
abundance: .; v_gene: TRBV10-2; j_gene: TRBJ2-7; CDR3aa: ASNPLGGLYEQY
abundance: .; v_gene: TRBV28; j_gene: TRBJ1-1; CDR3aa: ASSRQAEGAF
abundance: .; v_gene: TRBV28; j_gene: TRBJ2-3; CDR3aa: ASLASDRATDTQY
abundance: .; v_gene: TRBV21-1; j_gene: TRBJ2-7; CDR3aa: ASSNKREGIGTPYEQY
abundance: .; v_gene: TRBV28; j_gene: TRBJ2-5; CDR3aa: ASSGTSGETQY
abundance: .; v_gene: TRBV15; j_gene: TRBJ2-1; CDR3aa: ATSRDPTVYNEQF
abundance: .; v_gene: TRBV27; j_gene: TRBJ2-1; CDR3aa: ASSLGTGEDEQF
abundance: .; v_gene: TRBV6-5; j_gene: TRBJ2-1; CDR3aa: ASDGGGEQF
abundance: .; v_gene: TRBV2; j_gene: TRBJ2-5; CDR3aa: ASRREGGQETQY
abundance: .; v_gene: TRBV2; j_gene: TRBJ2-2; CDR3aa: ASSPTGGTGELF
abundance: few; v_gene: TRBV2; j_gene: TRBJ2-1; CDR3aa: ASSELAGGSSSYNEQF
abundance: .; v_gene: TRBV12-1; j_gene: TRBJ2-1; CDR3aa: ASSFRLGTMSYNEQF
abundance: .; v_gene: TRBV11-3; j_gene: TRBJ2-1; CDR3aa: ASSSRGGPGNEQF
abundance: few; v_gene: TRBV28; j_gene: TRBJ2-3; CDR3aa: ASSSRLAGVLDTQY
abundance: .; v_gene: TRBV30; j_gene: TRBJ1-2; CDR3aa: ASTEDNYGYT
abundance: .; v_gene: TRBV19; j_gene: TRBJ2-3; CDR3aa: ATTGTGGDTQY
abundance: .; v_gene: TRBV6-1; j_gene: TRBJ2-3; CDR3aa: ASSEPSGIPDTQY
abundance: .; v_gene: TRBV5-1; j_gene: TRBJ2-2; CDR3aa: ASSLDAGDTGELF
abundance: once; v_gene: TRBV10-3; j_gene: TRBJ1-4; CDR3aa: AISGGGEKLF
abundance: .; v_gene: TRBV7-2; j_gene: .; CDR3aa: ASSLTGQSYEQY
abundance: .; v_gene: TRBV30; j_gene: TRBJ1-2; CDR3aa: AWRGTGGGYGYT
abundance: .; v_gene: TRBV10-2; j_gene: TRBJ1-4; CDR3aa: ASSELGSEKLF
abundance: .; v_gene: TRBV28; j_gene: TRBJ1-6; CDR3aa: ASISPGPNSPLH
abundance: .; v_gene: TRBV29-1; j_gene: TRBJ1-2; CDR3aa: SAEVRDNRGYT
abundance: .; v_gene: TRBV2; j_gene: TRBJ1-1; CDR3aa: ASSLDRVEAF
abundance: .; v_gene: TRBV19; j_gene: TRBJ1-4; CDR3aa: ASSIKAPGSEKLF
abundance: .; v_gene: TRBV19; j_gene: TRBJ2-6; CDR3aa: ASTRRTGVSTGANVLT
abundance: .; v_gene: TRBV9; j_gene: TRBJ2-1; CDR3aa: ASSVVGGTSGSIEQF
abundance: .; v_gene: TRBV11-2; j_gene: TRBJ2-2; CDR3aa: ASSLPDRMFGTGELF
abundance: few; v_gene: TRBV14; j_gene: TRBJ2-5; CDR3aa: ASSQANRGPFFLQETQY
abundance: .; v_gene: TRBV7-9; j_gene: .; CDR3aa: ASSFLAVNEQY
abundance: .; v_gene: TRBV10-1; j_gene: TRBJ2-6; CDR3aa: ASSEMGRLSGANVLT
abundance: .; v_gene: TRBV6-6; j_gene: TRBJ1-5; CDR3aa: ASSATSNQPQH
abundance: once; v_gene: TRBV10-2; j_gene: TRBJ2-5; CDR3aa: ASSGWGSGLETQY
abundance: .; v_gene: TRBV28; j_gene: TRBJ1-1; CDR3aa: ASSLRQGAEAF
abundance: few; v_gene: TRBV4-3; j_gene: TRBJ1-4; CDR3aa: ASSRSISRGGSNEKLF
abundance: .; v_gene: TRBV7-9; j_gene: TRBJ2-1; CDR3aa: ASSSPRTIRTPDEQF
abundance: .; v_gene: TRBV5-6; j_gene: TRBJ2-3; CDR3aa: ASSTMTGGEDADTQY
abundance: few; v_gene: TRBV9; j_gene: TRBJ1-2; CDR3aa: ASSVVAGLGYT
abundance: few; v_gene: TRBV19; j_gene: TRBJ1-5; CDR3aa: ASTPPGGQPQH